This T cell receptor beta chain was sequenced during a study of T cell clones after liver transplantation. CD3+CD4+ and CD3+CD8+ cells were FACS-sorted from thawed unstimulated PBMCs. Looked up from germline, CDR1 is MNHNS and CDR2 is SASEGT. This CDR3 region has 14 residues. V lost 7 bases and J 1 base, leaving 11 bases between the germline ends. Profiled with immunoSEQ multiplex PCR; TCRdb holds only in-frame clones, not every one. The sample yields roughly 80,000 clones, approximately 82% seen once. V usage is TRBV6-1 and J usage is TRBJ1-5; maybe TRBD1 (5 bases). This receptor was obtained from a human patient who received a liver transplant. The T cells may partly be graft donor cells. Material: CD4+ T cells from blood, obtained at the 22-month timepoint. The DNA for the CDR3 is TGTGCCAGCAACCTCGGGGGGAGCAATCAGCCCCAGCATTTT. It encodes CASNLGGSNQPQHF.